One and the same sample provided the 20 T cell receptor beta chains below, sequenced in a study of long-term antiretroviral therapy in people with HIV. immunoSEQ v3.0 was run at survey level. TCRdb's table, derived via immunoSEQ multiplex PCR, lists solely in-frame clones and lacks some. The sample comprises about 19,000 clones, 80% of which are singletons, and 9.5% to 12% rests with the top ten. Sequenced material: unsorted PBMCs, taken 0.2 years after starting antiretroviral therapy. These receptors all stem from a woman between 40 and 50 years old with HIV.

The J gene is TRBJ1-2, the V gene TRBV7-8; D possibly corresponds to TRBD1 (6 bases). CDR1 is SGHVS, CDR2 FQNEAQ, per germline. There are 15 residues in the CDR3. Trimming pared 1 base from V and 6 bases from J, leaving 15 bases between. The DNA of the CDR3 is TGTGCCAGCAGCTTAGGCCCCCGGGACATAGATGGCTACACCTTC. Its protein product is CASSLGPRDIDGYTF.

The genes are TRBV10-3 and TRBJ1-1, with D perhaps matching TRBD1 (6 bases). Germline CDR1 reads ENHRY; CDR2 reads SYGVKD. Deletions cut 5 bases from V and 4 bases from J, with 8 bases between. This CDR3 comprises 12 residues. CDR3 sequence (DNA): TGTGCCATCAGTCGGGGGGCCACTGAAGCTTTCTTT. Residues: CAISRGATEAFF.

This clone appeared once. CDR3 nucleotide sequence: TGTGCCAGCAGCTATGGGGGATCCGGAAACACCATATATTTT. Translated: CASSYGGSGNTIYF. This chain joins TRBV7-2 and TRBJ1-3; maybe TRBD1 (5 bases). The V end was cut by 4 bases, the J end by 4 bases, with 11 bases between. The CDR3 is 14 residues long. Per germline, CDR1 SGHTA and CDR2 FQGNSA.

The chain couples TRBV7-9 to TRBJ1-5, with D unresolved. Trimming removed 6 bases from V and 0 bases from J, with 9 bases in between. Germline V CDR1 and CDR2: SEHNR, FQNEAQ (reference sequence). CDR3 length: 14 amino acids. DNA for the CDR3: TGTGCCAGCAGTGGCGGGTATAGCAATCAGCCCCAGCATTTT. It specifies CASSGGYSNQPQHF.

CDR3 region: CASSLEGGSYNEQFF. The CDR3 DNA reads as TGCGCCAGCAGCTTGGAGGGGGGATCCTACAATGAGCAGTTCTTC. The chain links TRBV5-1 to TRBJ2-1, with D possibly called TRBD1 or TRBD2 (6 bases each). The germline CDR1 and CDR2 sequences are SGHRS and YFSETQ. V shed 0 bases and J shed 1 base, with 8 bases lying between them. The CDR3 runs to 15 residues.

CDR3 nucleotide sequence: TGTGCCAGCACCTATTATAGGACAGGAGATTACGAGCAGTACTTC. Amino acids: CASTYYRTGDYEQYF. V is TRBV11-2 and J is TRBJ2-7; TRBD1 matches 7 bases. The CDR3 is 15 amino acids. The V segment lost 7 bases and the J segment 4 bases; nucleotides outside the gene matches: 13. Germline V gene sequence: CDR1 SGHAT, CDR2 FQNNGV. Full variable domain (rest looked up from reference TRBV11-2 and TRBJ2-7): EAGVAQSPRYKIIEKRQSVAFWCNPISGHATLYWYQQILGQGPKLLIQFQNNGVVDDSQLPKDRFSAERLKGVDSTLKIQPAKLEDSAVYLCASTYYRTGDYEQYFGPGTRLTVT.

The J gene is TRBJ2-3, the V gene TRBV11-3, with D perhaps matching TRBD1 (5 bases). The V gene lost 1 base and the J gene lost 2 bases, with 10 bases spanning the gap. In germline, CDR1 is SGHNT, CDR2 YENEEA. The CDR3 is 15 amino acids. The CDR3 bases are TGTGCCAGCAGCTTAGGACAGAACCCCACAGATACGCAGTATTTT. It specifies CASSLGQNPTDTQYF.

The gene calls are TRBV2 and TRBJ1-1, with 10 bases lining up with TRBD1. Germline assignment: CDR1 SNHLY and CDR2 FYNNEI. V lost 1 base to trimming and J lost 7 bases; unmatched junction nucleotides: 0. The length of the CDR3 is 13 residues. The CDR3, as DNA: TGTGCCAGCAGTGAAGGGGACAGGGGTGAAGCTTTCTTT. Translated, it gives CASSEGDRGEAFF.

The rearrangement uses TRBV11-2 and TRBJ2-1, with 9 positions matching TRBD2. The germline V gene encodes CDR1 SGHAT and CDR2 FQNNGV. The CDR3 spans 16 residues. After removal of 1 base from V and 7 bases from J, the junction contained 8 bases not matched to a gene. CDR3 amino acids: CASSLGVGLAPNEQFF. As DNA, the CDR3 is TGTGCCAGCAGCTTAGGCGTGGGACTAGCACCAAATGAGCAGTTCTTC.

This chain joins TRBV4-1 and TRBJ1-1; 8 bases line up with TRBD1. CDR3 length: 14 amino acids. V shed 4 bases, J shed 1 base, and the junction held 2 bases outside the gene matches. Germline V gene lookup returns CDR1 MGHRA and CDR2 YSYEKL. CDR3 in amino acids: CASSLGTGNTEAFF. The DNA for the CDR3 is TGCGCCAGCAGCCTTGGGACAGGGAACACTGAAGCTTTCTTT.

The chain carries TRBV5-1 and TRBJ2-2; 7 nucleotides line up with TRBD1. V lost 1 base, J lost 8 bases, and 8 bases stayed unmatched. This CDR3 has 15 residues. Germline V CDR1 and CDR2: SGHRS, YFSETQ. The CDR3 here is CASSLWDSASGELFF. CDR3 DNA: TGCGCCAGCAGCTTGTGGGACAGCGCCTCAGGGGAGCTGTTTTTT.

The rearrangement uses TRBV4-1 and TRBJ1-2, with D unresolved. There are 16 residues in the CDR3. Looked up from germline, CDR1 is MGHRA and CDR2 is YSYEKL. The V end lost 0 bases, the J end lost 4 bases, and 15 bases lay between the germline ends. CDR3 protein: CASSQEPVADRYGYTF. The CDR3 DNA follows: TGCGCCAGCAGCCAAGAACCCGTGGCAGACCGCTATGGCTACACCTTC.

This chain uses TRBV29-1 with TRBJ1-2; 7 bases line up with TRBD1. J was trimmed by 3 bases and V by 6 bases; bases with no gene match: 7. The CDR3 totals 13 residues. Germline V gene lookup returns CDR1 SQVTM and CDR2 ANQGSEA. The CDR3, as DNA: TGCAGCGTAGACAGGGCAGAGGACTATGGCTACACCTTC. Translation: CSVDRAEDYGYTF.

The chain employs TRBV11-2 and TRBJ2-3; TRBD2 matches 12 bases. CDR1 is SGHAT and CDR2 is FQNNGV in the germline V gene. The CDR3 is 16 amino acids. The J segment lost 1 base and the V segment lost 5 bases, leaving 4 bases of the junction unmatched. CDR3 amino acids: CASSPRLAGGTDTQYF. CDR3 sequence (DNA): TGTGCCAGCAGCCCGAGACTAGCGGGGGGCACAGATACGCAGTATTTT.

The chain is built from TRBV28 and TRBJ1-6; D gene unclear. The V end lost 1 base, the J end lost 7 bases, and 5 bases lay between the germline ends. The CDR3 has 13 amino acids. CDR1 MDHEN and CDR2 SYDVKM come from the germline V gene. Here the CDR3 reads CASSLFPNSPLHF. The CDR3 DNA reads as TGTGCCAGCAGTTTATTTCCGAATTCACCCCTCCACTTT.

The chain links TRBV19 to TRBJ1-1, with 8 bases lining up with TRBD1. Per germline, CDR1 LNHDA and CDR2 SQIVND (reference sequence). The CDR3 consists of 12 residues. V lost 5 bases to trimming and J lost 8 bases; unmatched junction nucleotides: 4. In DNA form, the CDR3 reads TGTGCCAGTAGTGTTTACAGGGGGGAAGCTTTCTTT. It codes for CASSVYRGEAFF.

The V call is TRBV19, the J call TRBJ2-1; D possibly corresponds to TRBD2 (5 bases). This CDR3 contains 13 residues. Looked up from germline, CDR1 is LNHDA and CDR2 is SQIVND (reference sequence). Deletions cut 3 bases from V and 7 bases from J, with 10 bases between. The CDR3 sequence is CASSIYTGNEQFF. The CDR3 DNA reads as TGTGCCAGTAGTATCTATACGGGGAATGAGCAGTTCTTC.

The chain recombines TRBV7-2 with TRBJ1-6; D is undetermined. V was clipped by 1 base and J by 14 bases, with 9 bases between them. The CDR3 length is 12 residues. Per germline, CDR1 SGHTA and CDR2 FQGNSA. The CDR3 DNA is TGTGCCAGCAGCTTAGGCTCTTCGACCCTCCACTTT. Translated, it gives CASSLGSSTLHF.

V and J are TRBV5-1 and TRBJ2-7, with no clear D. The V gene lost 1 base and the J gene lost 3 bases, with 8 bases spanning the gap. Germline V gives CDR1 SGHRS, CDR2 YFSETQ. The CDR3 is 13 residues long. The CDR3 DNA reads TGCGCCAGCAGCTTGATCCCAGACTACGAGCAGTACTTC. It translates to CASSLIPDYEQYF.

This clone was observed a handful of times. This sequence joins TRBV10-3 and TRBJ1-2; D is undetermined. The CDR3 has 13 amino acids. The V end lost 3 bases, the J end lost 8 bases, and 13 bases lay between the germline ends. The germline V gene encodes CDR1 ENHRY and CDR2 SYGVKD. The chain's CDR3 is CAISEIGKDGYTF. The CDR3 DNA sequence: TGTGCCATCAGTGAAATAGGGAAGGACGGCTACACCTTC.